Below, 20 T cell receptor beta chains from the same sample are listed, as sequenced in a study of CD4+ T cells in melanoma. Libraries were prepared by immunoSEQ multiplex PCR; TCRdb keeps only in-frame clonotypes and omits some of them. This sample has 9,500 to 13,000 clones, with 68% found just once. The sample taken for sequencing was cells from a culture (not recorded whether cultured in vitro). The receptor set was obtained from a human donor with melanoma.

V and J are TRBV15 and TRBJ1-6; D is uncertain. The CDR3 runs 14 residues. V was cut by 6 bases and J by 0 bases, with 6 bases left in between. Looked up from germline, CDR1 is LNHNV and CDR2 is YYDKDF (reference sequence). The CDR3 DNA is TGTGCCACCAGGGACTTCTCCTATAATTCACCCCTCCACTTT. Its protein is CATRDFSYNSPLHF. Looking up the rest from reference TRBV15 and TRBJ1-6 gives the full variable domain: DAMVIQNPRYQVTQFGKPVTLSCSQTLNHNVMYWYQQKSSQAPKLLFHYYDKDFNNEADTPDNFQSRRPNTSFCFLDIRSPGLGDTAMYLCATRDFSYNSPLHFGNGTRLTVT.

The sample holds a few counts of this clone. The CDR3 DNA reads TGTGCCAGCAGCTTATCGGGGGGCACAGATACGCAGTATTTT. Translating it yields CASSLSGGTDTQYF. The gene calls are TRBV7-3 and TRBJ2-3; a weak D match, TRBD2 (6 bases). Germline V gene data show CDR1 as SGHTA and CDR2 as FQGTGA. V shed 2 bases and J shed 1 base, with 7 bases lying between them. The CDR3 extends over 14 amino acids.

The rearrangement uses TRBV7-6 and TRBJ2-5, with D unclear. The CDR3 is 15 amino acids. CDR1 and CDR2 (germline): SGHVS, FNYEAQ. Trimming left V 2 bases short and J 5 bases short, with 15 bases between. This chain's CDR3 is CASSLLVLRSETQYF. The CDR3, as DNA: TGTGCCAGCAGCTTACTGGTCCTAAGGAGTGAGACCCAGTACTTC.

This chain uses TRBV4-1 with TRBJ2-5; tentative D call: TRBD2 (6 bases). V dropped 5 bases and J dropped 0 bases, with 10 bases sitting between them. The V gene's germline CDR1 is MGHRA and CDR2 YSYEKL. The CDR3 is 14 amino acids. The CDR3 sequence: CASSSWEDQETQYF. CDR3 DNA: TGCGCCAGCAGCTCCTGGGAGGACCAAGAGACCCAGTACTTC.

The chain couples TRBV29-1 to TRBJ1-1; D may be TRBD1 (5 bases). This CDR3 is 13 amino acids long. CDR1 and CDR2 (germline): SQVTM, ANQGSEA. V shed 0 bases and J shed 10 bases, with 15 bases lying between them. The DNA for the CDR3 is TGCAGCGTTGAAGATCGGGGGGGTGAGAGAGCTTTCTTT. The encoded protein is CSVEDRGGERAFF.

The V call is TRBV4-1, the J call TRBJ2-3; no reliable D call. In germline, CDR1 is MGHRA, CDR2 YSYEKL. CDR3 length: 15 residues. Deletions cut 1 base from V and 0 bases from J, with 8 bases between. CDR3 bases: TGCGCCAGCAGCCAAGGGTGGAAAAGCACAGATACGCAGTATTTT. This gives the protein CASSQGWKSTDTQYF.

This clone was counted between two and nine times. The CDR3 region is CASSLPGQVGRNEQFF. The CDR3 DNA reads as TGTGCCAGCAGCCTCCCAGGACAGGTGGGTCGGAATGAGCAGTTCTTC. V gene TRBV5-4 combines with J gene TRBJ2-1; the match to TRBD1 covers 7 bases. The V segment lost 4 bases and the J segment 7 bases; nucleotides outside the gene matches: 14. The CDR3 has 16 residues. Germline V CDR1 and CDR2: SGHNT, YYREEE (reference sequence).

The CDR3 sequence: CASRGLGRRETQYF. In DNA form, the CDR3 reads TGTGCCAGCAGAGGGTTAGGACGAAGGGAGACCCAGTACTTC. This rearrangement joins TRBV7-2 to TRBJ2-5; D call uncertain. The CDR3 contains 14 residues. Trimming took 6 bases from V and 5 from J, leaving 16 bases between them. Germline CDR1 is SGHTA and CDR2 is FQGNSA.

The chain employs TRBV5-4 and TRBJ2-5, with 9 nucleotides matching TRBD1. V shed 2 bases, J shed 5 bases, and the junction held 4 bases outside the gene matches. The CDR3 contains 14 residues. CDR1 SGHNT and CDR2 YYREEE come from the germline V gene (reference sequence). CDR3 sequence: CASSLTTGGETQYF. The CDR3 nucleotides are TGTGCCAGCAGCTTAACCACAGGGGGCGAGACCCAGTACTTC. The whole variable domain, remainder taken from reference TRBV5-4 and TRBJ2-5, is ETGVTQSPTHLIKTRGQQVTLRCSSQSGHNTVSWYQQALGQGPQFIFQYYREEENGRGNFPPRFSGLQFPNYSSELNVNALELDDSALYLCASSLTTGGETQYFGPGTRLLVL.

The rearrangement links TRBV4-1 to TRBJ1-1, with D possibly matching TRBD1 (6 bases). The CDR3 runs to 16 residues. Germline CDR1 reads MGHRA; CDR2 reads YSYEKL. With 1 base removed from V and 4 bases from J, the gap between germline ends came to 16 bases. In DNA form, the CDR3 reads TGCGCCAGCAGCCAAGCCAACTCAGGGGTAGCCACTGAAGCTTTCTTT. Residues: CASSQANSGVATEAFF.

This chain joins TRBV18 and TRBJ1-4, with 9 bases lining up with TRBD1. Germline V gives CDR1 KGHSH, CDR2 LQKENI. The CDR3 contains 14 residues. V gave up 4 bases and J gave up 6 bases; unmatched junction bases: 3. The CDR3 sequence: CASSLRDRDEKLFF. The DNA of the CDR3 is TGTGCCAGCTCACTCCGGGACAGGGATGAAAAACTGTTTTTT.

V usage is TRBV5-8 and J usage is TRBJ2-5; 9 bases line up with TRBD1. The CDR3 is made up of 17 amino acids. Germline V CDR1 and CDR2: SGHTS, YDEGEE. With 4 bases clipped from V and 5 bases from J, the junction kept 15 bases outside the gene matches. The DNA of the CDR3 is TGTGCCAGCAGCACTGGGACAGGGAGTGGTCGACGGGAGACCCAGTACTTC. It specifies CASSTGTGSGRRETQYF.

The gene calls are TRBV27 and TRBJ1-1; D remains unclear. The CDR3 sequence is 18 residues long. CDR1 and CDR2 (germline): MNHEY, SMNVEV (reference sequence). The ends were cut back, 5 bases at V and 1 base at J, with 23 bases in the middle. The CDR3 is CASSPLSPFGRKNTEAFF. The CDR3 DNA follows: TGTGCCAGCAGTCCCCTCTCCCCGTTTGGACGGAAGAACACTGAAGCTTTCTTT.

In its sample, this clone was seen a few times. V is TRBV6-6 and J is TRBJ2-1; D not resolved. Trimming shortened V by 0 bases and J by 8 bases, and 11 bases separated the two germline ends. Germline loops: CDR1 MNHNY, CDR2 SVGAGI (reference sequence). CDR3 size: 14 residues. This CDR3 reads CASSYSVGGDEQFF. CDR3 DNA: TGTGCCAGCAGTTACTCTGTTGGCGGCGATGAGCAGTTCTTC.

V and J are TRBV5-1 and TRBJ2-3; D is uncertain. Trimming took 2 bases from V and 3 from J, leaving 16 bases between them. Germline assignment: CDR1 SGHRS and CDR2 YFSETQ. The CDR3 contains 16 residues. The chain's CDR3 is CASSFDSHLGTDTQYF. In nucleotides, the CDR3 is TGCGCCAGCAGCTTCGACTCCCATCTGGGGACAGATACGCAGTATTTT.

This clone was counted a few times. J is TRBJ2-3 and V is TRBV7-9, with 8 bases matching TRBD2. The CDR3 is 18 amino acids. The V gene end was trimmed by 5 bases and the J gene end by 1 base; junction bases not matched to a gene: 14. Germline CDR1 and CDR2: SEHNR and FQNEAQ (reference sequence). The CDR3 protein is CASSATGTSPMGTDTQYF. The CDR3 nucleotides read TGTGCCAGCAGCGCAACCGGGACTAGTCCCATGGGCACAGATACGCAGTATTTT. The whole variable domain, filled in from reference TRBV7-9 and TRBJ2-3, reads DTGVSQNPRHKITKRGQNVTFRCDPISEHNRLYWYRQTLGQGPEFLTYFQNEAQLEKSRLLSDRFSAERPKGSFSTLEIQRTEQGDSAMYLCASSATGTSPMGTDTQYFGPGTRLTVL.

This clone has a handful of counts. The chain has TRBV5-4 and TRBJ1-6, with TRBD1 as a possible D gene (6 bases). This CDR3 contains 14 residues. CDR1 SGHNT and CDR2 YYREEE come from the germline V gene (reference sequence). Trimming removed 4 bases at V and 6 bases at J, with 11 bases between. DNA of the CDR3: TGTGCCAGCAGCCAATGGGGGGCTAATTCACCCCTCCACTTT. As protein: CASSQWGANSPLHF.

V is TRBV30 and J is TRBJ1-1, with TRBD1 matching 12 bases. Germline V CDR1 and CDR2: GTSNPN, SVGIG (reference sequence). This CDR3 region has 16 residues. The J segment lost 6 bases and the V segment lost 2 bases, leaving 10 bases of the junction unmatched. The CDR3 sequence: CAWSKVSGQGAAEAFF. CDR3 DNA sequence: TGTGCCTGGAGTAAGGTCTCGGGACAGGGGGCGGCTGAAGCTTTCTTT.

The chain links TRBV7-9 to TRBJ1-4; D not certain. In germline, CDR1 is SEHNR, CDR2 FQNEAQ (reference sequence). The CDR3 consists of 13 residues. Deletions cut 2 bases from V and 5 bases from J, with 6 bases between. CDR3 sequence (DNA): TGTGCCAGCAGCTTAAACCTCAATGAAAAACTGTTTTTT. Translating it yields CASSLNLNEKLFF.

The rearrangement uses TRBV19 and TRBJ2-1; possible D gene TRBD2, 6 bases. Germline V gene sequence: CDR1 LNHDA, CDR2 SQIVND (reference sequence). The CDR3 is 17 amino acids. V gave up 5 bases and J gave up 0 bases, with 17 bases separating them. Written as DNA, the CDR3 is TGTGCCAGTAGTGTCCGACCTCTAGCGAACTCCTACAATGAGCAGTTCTTC. This encodes CASSVRPLANSYNEQFF. Supplemented by reference TRBV19 and TRBJ2-1, the full variable domain reads DGGITQSPKYLFRKEGQNVTLSCEQNLNHDAMYWYRQDPGQGLRLIYYSQIVNDFQKGDIAEGYSVSREKKESFPLTVTSAQKNPTAFYLCASSVRPLANSYNEQFFGPGTRLTVL.